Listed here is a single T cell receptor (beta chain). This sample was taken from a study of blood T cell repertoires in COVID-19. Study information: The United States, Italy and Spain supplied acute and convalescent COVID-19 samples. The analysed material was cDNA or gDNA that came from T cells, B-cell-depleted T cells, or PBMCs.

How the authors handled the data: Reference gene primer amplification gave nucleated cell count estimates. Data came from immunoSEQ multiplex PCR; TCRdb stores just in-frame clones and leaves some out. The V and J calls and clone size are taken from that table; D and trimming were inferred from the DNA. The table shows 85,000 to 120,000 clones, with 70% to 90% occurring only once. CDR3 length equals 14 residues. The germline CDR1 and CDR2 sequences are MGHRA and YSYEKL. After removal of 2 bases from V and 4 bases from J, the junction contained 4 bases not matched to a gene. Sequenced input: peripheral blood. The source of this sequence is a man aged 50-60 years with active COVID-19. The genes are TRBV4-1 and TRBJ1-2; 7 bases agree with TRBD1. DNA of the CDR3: TGCGCCAGCAGCCAAAGACAGGGCGGCTATGGCTACACCTTC. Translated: CASSQRQGGYGYTF.